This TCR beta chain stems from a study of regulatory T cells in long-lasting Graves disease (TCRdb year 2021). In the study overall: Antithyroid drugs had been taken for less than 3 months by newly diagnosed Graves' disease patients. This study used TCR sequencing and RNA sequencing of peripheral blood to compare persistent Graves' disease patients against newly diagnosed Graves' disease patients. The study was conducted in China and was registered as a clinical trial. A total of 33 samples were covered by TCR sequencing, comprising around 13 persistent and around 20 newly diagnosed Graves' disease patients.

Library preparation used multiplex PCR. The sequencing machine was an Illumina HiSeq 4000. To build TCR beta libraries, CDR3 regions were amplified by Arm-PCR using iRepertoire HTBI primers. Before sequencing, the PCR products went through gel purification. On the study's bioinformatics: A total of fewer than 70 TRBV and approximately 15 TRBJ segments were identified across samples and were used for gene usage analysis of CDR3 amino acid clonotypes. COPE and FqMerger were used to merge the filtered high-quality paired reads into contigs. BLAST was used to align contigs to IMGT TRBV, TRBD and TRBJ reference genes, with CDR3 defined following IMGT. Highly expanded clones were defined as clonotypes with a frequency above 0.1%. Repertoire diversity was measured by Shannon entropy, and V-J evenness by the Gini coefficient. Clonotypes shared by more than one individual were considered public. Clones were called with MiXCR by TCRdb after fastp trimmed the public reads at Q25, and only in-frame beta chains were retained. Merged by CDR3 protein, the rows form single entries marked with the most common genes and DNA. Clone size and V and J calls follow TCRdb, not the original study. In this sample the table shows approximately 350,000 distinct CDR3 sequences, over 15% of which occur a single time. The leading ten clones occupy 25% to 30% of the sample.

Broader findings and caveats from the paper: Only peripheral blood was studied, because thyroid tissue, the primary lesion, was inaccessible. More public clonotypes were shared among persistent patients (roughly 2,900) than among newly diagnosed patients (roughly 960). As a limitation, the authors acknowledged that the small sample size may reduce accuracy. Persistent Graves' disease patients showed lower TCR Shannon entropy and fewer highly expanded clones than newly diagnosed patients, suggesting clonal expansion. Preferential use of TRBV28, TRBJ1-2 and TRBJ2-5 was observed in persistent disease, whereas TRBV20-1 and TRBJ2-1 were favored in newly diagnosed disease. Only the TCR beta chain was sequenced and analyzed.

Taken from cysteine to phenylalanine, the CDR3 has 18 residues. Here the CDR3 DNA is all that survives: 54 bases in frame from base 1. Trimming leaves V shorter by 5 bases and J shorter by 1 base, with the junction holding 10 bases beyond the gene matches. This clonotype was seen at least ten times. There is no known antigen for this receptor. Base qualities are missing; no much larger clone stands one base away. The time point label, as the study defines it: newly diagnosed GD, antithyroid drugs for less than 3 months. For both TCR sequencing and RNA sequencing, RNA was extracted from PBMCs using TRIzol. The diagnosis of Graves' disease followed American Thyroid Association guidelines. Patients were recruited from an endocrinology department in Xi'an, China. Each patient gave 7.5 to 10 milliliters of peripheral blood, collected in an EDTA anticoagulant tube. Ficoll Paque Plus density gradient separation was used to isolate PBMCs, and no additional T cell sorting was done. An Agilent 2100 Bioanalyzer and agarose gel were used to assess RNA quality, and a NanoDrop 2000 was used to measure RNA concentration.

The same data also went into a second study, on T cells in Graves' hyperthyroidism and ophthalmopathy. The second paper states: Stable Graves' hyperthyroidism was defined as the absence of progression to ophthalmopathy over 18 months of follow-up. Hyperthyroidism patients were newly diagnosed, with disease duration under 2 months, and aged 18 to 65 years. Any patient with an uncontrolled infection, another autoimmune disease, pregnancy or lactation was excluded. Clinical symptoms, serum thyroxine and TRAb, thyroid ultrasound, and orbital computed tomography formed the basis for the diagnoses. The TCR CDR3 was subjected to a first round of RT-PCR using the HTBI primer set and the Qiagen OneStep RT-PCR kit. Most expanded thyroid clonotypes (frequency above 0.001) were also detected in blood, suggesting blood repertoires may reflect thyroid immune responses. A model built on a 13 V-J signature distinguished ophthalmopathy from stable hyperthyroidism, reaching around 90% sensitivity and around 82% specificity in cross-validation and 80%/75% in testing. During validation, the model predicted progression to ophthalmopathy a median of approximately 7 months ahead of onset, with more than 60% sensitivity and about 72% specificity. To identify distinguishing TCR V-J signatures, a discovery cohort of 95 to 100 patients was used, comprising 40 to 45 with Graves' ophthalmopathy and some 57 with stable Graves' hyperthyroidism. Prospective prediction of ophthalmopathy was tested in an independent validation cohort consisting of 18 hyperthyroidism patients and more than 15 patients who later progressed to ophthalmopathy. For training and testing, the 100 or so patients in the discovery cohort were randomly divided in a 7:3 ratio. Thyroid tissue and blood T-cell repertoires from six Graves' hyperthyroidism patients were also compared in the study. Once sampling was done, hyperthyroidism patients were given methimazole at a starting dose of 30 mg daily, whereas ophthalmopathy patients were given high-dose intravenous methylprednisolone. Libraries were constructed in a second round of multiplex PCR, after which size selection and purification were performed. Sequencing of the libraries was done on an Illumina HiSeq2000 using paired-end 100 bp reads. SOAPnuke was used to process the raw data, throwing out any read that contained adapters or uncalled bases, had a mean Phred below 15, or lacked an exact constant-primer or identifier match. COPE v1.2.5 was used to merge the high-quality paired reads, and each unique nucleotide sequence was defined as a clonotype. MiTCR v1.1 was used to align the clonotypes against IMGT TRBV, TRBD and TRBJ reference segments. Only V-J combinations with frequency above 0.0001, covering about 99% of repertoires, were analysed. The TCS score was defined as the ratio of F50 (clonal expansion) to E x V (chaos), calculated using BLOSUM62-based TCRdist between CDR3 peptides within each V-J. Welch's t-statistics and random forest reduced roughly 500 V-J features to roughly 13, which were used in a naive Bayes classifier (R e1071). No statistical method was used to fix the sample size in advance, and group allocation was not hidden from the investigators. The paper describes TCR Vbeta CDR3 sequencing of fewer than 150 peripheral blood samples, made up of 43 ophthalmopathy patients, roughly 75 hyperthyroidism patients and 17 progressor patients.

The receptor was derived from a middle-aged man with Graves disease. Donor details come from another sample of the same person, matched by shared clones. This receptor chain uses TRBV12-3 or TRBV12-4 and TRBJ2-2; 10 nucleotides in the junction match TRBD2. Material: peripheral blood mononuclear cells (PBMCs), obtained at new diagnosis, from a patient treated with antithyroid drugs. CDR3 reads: CASSPGLALGRNTGELFF. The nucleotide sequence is TGTGCCAGCAGTCCGGGACTAGCGTTGGGCAGGAACACCGGGGAGCTGTTTTTT.